The sequence of this T cell receptor (beta chain) was determined in a study of cytomegalovirus exposure and HLA in healthy donors. Study results and caveats: First-cohort TCR clusters tended to co-occur in the 130 or so validation repertoires, a later analysis found. Rare sequences made up most TCRs, while some public TCRs were found in many donors. Cytomegalovirus-associated status was assigned to 164 TCR beta chains.

Of note for this clone: Antigen: not known.

From germline, CDR1 is SGHTA and CDR2 FQGNSA. V was shortened by 2 bases and J by 8 bases, with 16 bases between the two germline ends. The CDR3 covers 15 residues. Assay: immunoSEQ multiplex PCR; the TCRdb copy retains only in-frame clones and omits some. The sample contains 200,000 to 300,000 clones, about 86% of which appear only once. The donors formed part of the roughly 110-subject validation cohort, distinct from the approximately 670-subject first cohort. The chain is built from TRBV7-2 and TRBJ1-3; D ambiguous. The sequenced sample was PBMCs. This sequence originates from a man aged 18-30 years in good health and CMV-seronegative. Written as DNA, the CDR3 is TGTGCCAGCAGCTTACGGGGTGATGGAGCGGACACCATATATTTT. Protein product: CASSLRGDGADTIYF.